The rows below give T cell receptor beta chains drawn from one sample of a study of T cell repertoires in cytomegalovirus infection. These receptors have no known antigen. TCRdb re-derived calls from the reads in MiXCR, one entry per CDR3 protein. The table lists 830,000 or so distinct CDR3 sequences, 32% of them singletons. The source was cultured CD8+ T cells from PBMCs, collected from culture after CMV antigen stimulation. All receptors come from a human donor in good health (CMV status not recorded). Some clones in this sample may be carry-over from other donors' samples. The conserved cysteine and the conserved F or W are not part of the CDR3 here. The order of the fields is clone size, V gene, J gene, CDR3 protein. Expanded clones get a size class; other rows say once, few or many, or leave the size out.

>few|TRBV4-1|TRBJ1-2
ASSQDAHVDYGYT
>few|TRBV7-8|TRBJ1-6
ASSIRGWESYNSPLH
>many|TRBV7-2|TRBJ1-2
ASSQVQGPNGHYGYT
>few|TRBV24-1|TRBJ2-3
ATSDRRTSGFSFTDTQY
>few|TRBV6-1|TRBJ1-6
ASSTLAAHPLH
>-|TRBV7-9|TRBJ1-5
ASSIQGQPQH
>-|TRBV7-3|TRBJ2-2
ASSLHTRRTPNTGELF
>few|TRBV11-2|TRBJ2-5
ASSFSRRPYQETQY
>few|TRBV12-3/TRBV12-4|TRBJ2-1
ASSLYGSANEQF
>few|TRBV7-6|TRBJ2-7
ASSEGTDPREQY
>many|TRBV7-2|TRBJ1-3
ASSVALGTSWGTIY
>-|TRBV6-6|TRBJ2-5
ASSYSNYLQETQY
>few|TRBV27|TRBJ1-2
ASSLDGDYKRT
>few|TRBV19|TRBJ1-1
ASNPKQGGTEAF
>many|TRBV6-2/TRBV6-3|TRBJ2-1
ASSYSFGLHNEQF
>-|TRBV27|TRBJ1-6
ASSWQGSLH
>-|TRBV20-1|TRBJ1-5
SADGFRVRGGRQPQH
>few|TRBV7-7|TRBJ2-5
ASSLDWGRETQY
>-|TRBV28|TRBJ1-1
ASSLFGDLRQNTEAF
>-|TRBV7-9|TRBJ2-5
ASSENAGDQETQY
>once|TRBV19|TRBJ1-2
ASAPGITYGYT
>few|TRBV10-3|TRBJ2-2
AITDPKLNTGELF
>-|TRBV28|TRBJ2-5
ASRQLPSGGFQETQY
>few|TRBV5-1|TRBJ1-5
ASSETGPYSNQPQH
>few|TRBV15|TRBJ2-1
ATSSFGGGYNEQF
>-|TRBV6-6|TRBJ2-1
ASSSHGEKYNEQF
>few|TRBV5-4|TRBJ2-1
ASSSWGQGAYEQF
>few|TRBV12-3/TRBV12-4|TRBJ2-3
ATATGSNTDTQY
>once|TRBV11-2|TRBJ2-3
VSSLFQGGTDTQY
>many|TRBV6-1|TRBJ2-4
ASSVGTLNIQY
>many|TRBV12-3/TRBV12-4|TRBJ1-2
ASSQTGDGGYT
>-|TRBV4-1|TRBJ1-2
ASSQQQGIDGYT
>-|TRBV7-6|TRBJ1-1
ASSLARGGATEAF